What follows is one T cell receptor beta chain and its context. These data come from a study of blood T cell repertoires in COVID-19. Sequencing used immunoSEQ multiplex PCR; TCRdb keeps in-frame clones, though not all of them. The sample includes more than 400,000 clones, 90% of them seen just once. Germline V CDR1 and CDR2: MDHEN, SYDVKM. CDR3 length equals 16 residues. Trimming at V came to 6 bases and at J to 4 bases, leaving 12 bases not matched to a gene. This rearrangement joins TRBV28 to TRBJ2-7; 10 positions match TRBD2. Sample: PBMCs or T cells enriched from blood (not recorded which). The receptor was derived from a man between 18 and 35 years old who had recovered from COVID-19. The CDR3 is CASSNVGSGRDYEQYF. CDR3 DNA sequence: TGTGCCAGCAGCAACGTCGGGAGCGGGAGGGATTACGAGCAGTACTTC.